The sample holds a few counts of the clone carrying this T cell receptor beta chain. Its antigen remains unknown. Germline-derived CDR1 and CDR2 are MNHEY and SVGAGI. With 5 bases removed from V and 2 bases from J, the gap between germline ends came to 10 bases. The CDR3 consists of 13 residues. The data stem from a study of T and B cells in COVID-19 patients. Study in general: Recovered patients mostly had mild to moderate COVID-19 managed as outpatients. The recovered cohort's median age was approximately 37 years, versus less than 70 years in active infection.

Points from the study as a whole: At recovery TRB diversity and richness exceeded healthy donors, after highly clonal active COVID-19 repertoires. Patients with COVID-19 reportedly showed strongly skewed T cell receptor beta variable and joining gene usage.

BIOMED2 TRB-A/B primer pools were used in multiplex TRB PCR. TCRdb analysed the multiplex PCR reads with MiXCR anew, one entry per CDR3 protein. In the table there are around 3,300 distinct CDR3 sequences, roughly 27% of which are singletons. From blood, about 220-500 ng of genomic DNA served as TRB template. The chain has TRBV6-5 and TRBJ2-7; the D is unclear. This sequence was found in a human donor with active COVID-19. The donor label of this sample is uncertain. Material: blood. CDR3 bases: TGTGCCAGCAGTGCCGCATCTACCTACGAGCAGTACTTC. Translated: CASSAASTYEQYF.